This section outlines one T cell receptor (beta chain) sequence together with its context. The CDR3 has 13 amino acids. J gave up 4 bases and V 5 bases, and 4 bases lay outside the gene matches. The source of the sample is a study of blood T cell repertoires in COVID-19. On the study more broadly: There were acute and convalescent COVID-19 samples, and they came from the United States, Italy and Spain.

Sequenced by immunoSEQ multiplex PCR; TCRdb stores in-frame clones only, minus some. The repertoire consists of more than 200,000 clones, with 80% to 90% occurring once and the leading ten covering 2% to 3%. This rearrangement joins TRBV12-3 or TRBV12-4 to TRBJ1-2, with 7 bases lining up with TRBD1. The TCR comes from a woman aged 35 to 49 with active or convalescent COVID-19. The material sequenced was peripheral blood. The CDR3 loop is CASSPGTAYGYTF. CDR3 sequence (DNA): TGTGCCAGCAGTCCCGGGACAGCCTATGGCTACACCTTC.